A single sample is the source of the 26 T cell receptor beta chains below, sequenced in a study of regulatory dendritic cells for organ transplantation. Sorted subsets were CFSE-labeled and cultured four to six days with allogeneic dendritic cells. Generated by immunoSEQ multiplex PCR, the TCRdb table keeps only in-frame clones and is missing some. The sample lists 6,000 to 8,500 clones, over 60% occurring once. Antigens for these TCRs are unknown. Sequences were obtained from memory CD4+ T cells from blood cultured with dendritic cells. Subset defined: CD45RO+ memory T cells. These receptors were collected from a human donor in good health.

The chain carries TRBV2 and TRBJ2-1, with 7 bases that match TRBD1. The CDR3 covers 13 residues. J lost 5 bases, V lost 8 bases, and 6 bases had no gene match. Germline loops: CDR1 SNHLY, CDR2 FYNNEI. The CDR3 sequence is CASCRDRNNEQFF. The CDR3 bases are TGTGCCAGCTGTCGGGACAGAAACAATGAGCAGTTCTTC.

The V gene is TRBV29-1, the J gene TRBJ1-5, with 7 bases matching TRBD1. The germline CDR1 and CDR2 sequences are SQVTM and ANQGSEA. V shed 4 bases, J shed 4 bases, and the junction held 7 bases outside the gene matches. This CDR3 has 14 residues. CDR3 coding DNA: TGCAGCGTTGGGGCAGGGGGTGGAAATCAGCCCCAGCATTTT. It codes for CSVGAGGGNQPQHF.

The chain joins TRBV6-6 to TRBJ1-1, with D uncertain. This CDR3 has 14 amino acids. V lost 7 bases, J lost 1 base, and 13 bases lay in between. The germline gives CDR1 MNHNY, CDR2 SVGAGI (reference sequence). The CDR3 loop reads CASTNGRQNTEAFF. In DNA, the CDR3 is TGTGCCAGCACCAATGGGAGGCAGAACACTGAAGCTTTCTTT.

The chain uses TRBV18 and TRBJ2-5; 7 bases are shared with TRBD1. V gave up 4 bases and J gave up 5 bases; unmatched junction bases: 4. The CDR3 runs to 13 residues. Germline-derived CDR1 and CDR2 are KGHSH and LQKENI. The CDR3 loop reads CASSQRQGETQYF. CDR3 nucleotides: TGTGCCAGCTCACAACGACAGGGTGAGACCCAGTACTTC.

About this clone itself: Within the sample, other DNA sequences also encode this same CDR3. V is TRBV9 and J is TRBJ1-1, with unresolved D. Germline-derived CDR1 and CDR2 are SGDLS and YYNGEE. The CDR3 runs 13 residues. V dropped 4 bases and J dropped 1 base, with 8 bases sitting between them. CDR3 sequence: CASSLSGNTEAFF. CDR3 coding DNA: TGTGCCAGCAGCCTTAGTGGGAACACTGAAGCTTTCTTT.

This clone was seen more than once but under ten times. V gene TRBV2 combines with J gene TRBJ1-1, with no clear D. From germline, CDR1 is SNHLY and CDR2 FYNNEI. This CDR3 comprises 13 residues. Trimming removed 3 bases at V and 0 bases at J, with 5 bases between. CDR3 sequence: CASSEGMNTEAFF. CDR3 in DNA: TGTGCCAGCAGTGAGGGCATGAACACTGAAGCTTTCTTT. Full variable domain (remainder filled in from reference TRBV2 and TRBJ1-1): EPEVTQTPSHQVTQMGQEVILRCVPISNHLYFYWYRQILGQKVEFLVSFYNNEISEKSEIFDDQFSVERPDGSNFTLKIRSTKLEDSAMYFCASSEGMNTEAFFGQGTRLTVV.

The chain couples TRBV5-1 to TRBJ2-2, with a tentative D call TRBD2 (7 bases). Trimming pared 4 bases from V and 6 bases from J, leaving 16 bases between. CDR3 length: 15 amino acids. Germline V gene data show CDR1 as SGHRS and CDR2 as YFSETQ. The CDR3 region is CASSPRGGGPGELFF. CDR3 nucleotide sequence: TGCGCCAGCAGCCCGAGAGGGGGGGGCCCCGGGGAGCTGTTTTTT.

The table lists this clone with a few counts. The chain carries TRBV7-2 and TRBJ1-6; D is unresolved. Trimming shortened V by 10 bases and J by 6 bases, and 10 bases separated the two germline ends. The CDR3 has 12 amino acids. CDR1 and CDR2 from the germline V gene are SGHTA and FQGNSA. The CDR3 protein is CATREPNSPLHF. Here the CDR3 DNA reads TGTGCCACTCGGGAGCCTAATTCACCCCTCCACTTT. Combining the CDR3 with reference TRBV7-2 and TRBJ1-6 gives the whole variable domain GAGVSQSPSNKVTEKGKDVELRCDPISGHTALYWYRQSLGQGLEFLIYFQGNSAPDKSGLPSDRFSAERTGGSVSTLTIQRTQQEDSAVYLCATREPNSPLHFGNGTRLTVT.

The rearrangement links TRBV29-1 to TRBJ2-1; 10 bases line up with TRBD1. Unmatched junction bases numbered 0, after V lost 3 bases and J lost 1 base. Per germline, CDR1 SQVTM and CDR2 ANQGSEA. The CDR3 length is 14 residues. CDR3 DNA: TGCAGCGTTGAGGGACAGGGGTCCTACAATGAGCAGTTCTTC. Protein: CSVEGQGSYNEQFF.

The V and J genes are TRBV6-1 and TRBJ2-5; perhaps TRBD2 as D (6 bases). Germline values: CDR1 MNHNS, CDR2 SASEGT. V shed 8 bases and J shed 1 base, with 11 bases lying between them. The CDR3 runs 13 residues. The CDR3 spells CASGGTVQETQYF. The CDR3 bases are TGTGCCAGCGGGGGGACGGTCCAAGAGACCCAGTACTTC.

By sample share, this clone is medium-sized. This rearrangement joins TRBV4-1 to TRBJ1-6; D ambiguous. The V and J ends lost 4 bases and 10 bases respectively, with 14 bases between them. From germline, CDR1 is MGHRA and CDR2 YSYEKL. This CDR3 is 14 amino acids long. The CDR3 spells CASSPGEGLSPLHF. The CDR3 nucleotides read TGCGCCAGCAGCCCCGGGGAGGGTTTGTCACCCCTCCACTTT.

V usage is TRBV5-4 and J usage is TRBJ1-3, with D maybe TRBD1 (6 bases). Germline lookup yields CDR1 SGHNT and CDR2 YYREEE (reference sequence). The CDR3 totals 15 residues. The V end lost 2 bases, the J end lost 3 bases, and 12 bases lay between the germline ends. As DNA, the CDR3 is TGTGCCAGCAGCTTTTCACAGGGAATTGGAAACACCATATATTTT. Translated, it gives CASSFSQGIGNTIYF.

V gene TRBV10-3 combines with J gene TRBJ1-5; the D gene is possibly TRBD1 (5 bases). Germline CDR1 and CDR2: ENHRY and SYGVKD. CDR3 length: 14 amino acids. V was trimmed by 3 bases and J by 6 bases, leaving 12 bases between them. For the CDR3, the DNA is TGTGCCATCAGTGAACGAGGGGAGGGTCAGCCCCAGCATTTT. This translates into CAISERGEGQPQHF.

V gene TRBV7-9 combines with J gene TRBJ2-3; tentative D call: TRBD2 (6 bases). The length of the CDR3 is 13 residues. CDR1 SEHNR and CDR2 FQNEAQ come from the germline V gene (reference sequence). V lost 3 bases to trimming and J lost 3 bases, with 7 bases between them. The CDR3 DNA sequence: TGTGCCAGCAGCTTGGGGACTACAGATACGCAGTATTTT. It yields the protein CASSLGTTDTQYF.

The chain links TRBV7-9 to TRBJ2-5; tentatively, D is TRBD2 (5 bases). CDR1 is SEHNR, CDR2 FQNEAQ, per germline (reference sequence). The CDR3 covers 14 residues. V was pared by 6 bases and J by 1 base, with 12 bases between. The CDR3 loop is CASSLPGSQETQYF. The DNA of the CDR3 is TGTGCCAGCAGTTTACCGGGGTCCCAAGAGACCCAGTACTTC.

The chain couples TRBV5-5 to TRBJ1-4, with 9 bases fitting TRBD1. The germline V gene has CDR1 SGHKS and CDR2 YYEKEE (reference sequence). The CDR3 runs to 16 residues. V trimming: 5 bases; J trimming: 3 bases; junction bases outside the gene matches: 8. The CDR3, as DNA: TGTGCCAGCAGGTTAGGGACAGGGAACGCTAATGAAAAACTGTTTTTT. It codes for CASRLGTGNANEKLFF.

The rearrangement joins TRBV7-2 to TRBJ2-5; 8 positions agree with TRBD2. The CDR3 runs 17 residues. Germline lookup yields CDR1 SGHTA and CDR2 FQGNSA. Unmatched junction bases numbered 11, after V lost 0 bases and J lost 5 bases. CDR3 in amino acids: CASSLAGAGGGRETQYF. CDR3 DNA: TGTGCCAGCAGCTTAGCGGGGGCGGGGGGAGGAAGGGAGACCCAGTACTTC.

The V and J genes are TRBV30 and TRBJ1-2, with a possible D match to TRBD1 (6 bases). The germline CDR1 and CDR2 sequences are GTSNPN and SVGIG (reference sequence). Trimming took 5 bases from V and 1 from J, leaving 11 bases between them. The CDR3 consists of 13 residues. The chain's CDR3 is CAWGQWINYGYTF. CDR3 DNA sequence: TGTGCCTGGGGACAGTGGATTAACTATGGCTACACCTTC. The full variable domain, with the rest looked up from reference TRBV30 and TRBJ1-2, is SQTIHQWPATLVQPVGSPLSLECTVEGTSNPNLYWYRQAAGRGLQLLFYSVGIGQISSEVPQNLSASRPQDRQFILSSKKLLLSDSGFYLCAWGQWINYGYTFGSGTRLTVV.

This chain connects TRBV5-1 to TRBJ2-1, with TRBD2 matching 9 bases. The CDR3 runs to 16 residues. Germline lookup yields CDR1 SGHRS and CDR2 YFSETQ. V lost 3 bases to trimming and J lost 6 bases; unmatched junction nucleotides: 10. Here the CDR3 reads CASSSLRAGGTNEQFF. As DNA, the CDR3 is TGCGCCAGCAGCTCCCTGCGAGCGGGGGGTACCAATGAGCAGTTCTTC. Full variable domain (outside the CDR3, taken from reference TRBV5-1 and TRBJ2-1): KAGVTQTPRYLIKTRGQQVTLSCSPISGHRSVSWYQQTPGQGLQFLFEYFSETQRNKGNFPGRFSGRQFSNSRSEMNVSTLELGDSALYLCASSSLRAGGTNEQFFGPGTRLTVL.

The chain recombines TRBV6-6 with TRBJ2-3, with TRBD1 as a possible D gene (6 bases). The V gene's germline CDR1 is MNHNY and CDR2 SVGAGI (reference sequence). The CDR3 is 16 amino acids. The V and J ends lost 4 bases and 2 bases respectively, with 16 bases between them. The CDR3 DNA reads TGTGCCAGCAGTTTAAAGACAGGAGCTTCCACAGATACGCAGTATTTT. Its translation: CASSLKTGASTDTQYF.

This clone is a singleton in its sample. The chain uses TRBV11-2 and TRBJ2-3; 8 positions agree with TRBD2. The CDR3 runs to 14 residues. V trimming: 5 bases; J trimming: 5 bases; junction bases outside the gene matches: 6. Germline values: CDR1 SGHAT, CDR2 FQNNGV. The CDR3 bases are TGTGCCAGCAGCCTAGGACTAGCCGGAGATACGCAGTATTTT. It is translated as CASSLGLAGDTQYF.

The chain uses TRBV6-5 and TRBJ1-2, with 9 bases matching TRBD1. CDR1 and CDR2 from the germline V gene are MNHEY and SVGAGI. The CDR3 sequence is 13 residues long. Unmatched junction bases numbered 4, after V lost 10 bases and J lost 1 base. For the CDR3, the DNA is TGTGCCACCCGGACAGGGGTTAACTATGGCTACACCTTC. Its protein is CATRTGVNYGYTF.

The chain carries TRBV7-7 and TRBJ2-5, with 9 bases that match TRBD2. The germline V gene has CDR1 SSHAT and CDR2 FNYEAQ (reference sequence). There are 15 residues in the CDR3. V was pared by 1 base and J by 5 bases, with 5 bases of the junction left unmatched. The DNA for the CDR3 is TGTGCCAGCAGCTTAGGGGCTAGCGGGGTCGAGACCCAGTACTTC. Protein: CASSLGASGVETQYF.

The chain carries TRBV10-3 and TRBJ2-1; maybe TRBD2 (7 bases). V dropped 7 bases and J dropped 4 bases, with 20 bases sitting between them. Germline V gives CDR1 ENHRY, CDR2 SYGVKD. This CDR3 is 16 amino acids long. CDR3 in DNA: TGTGCCATCACTCGAGGGGGGGGACAAGGATACAATGAGCAGTTCTTC. Amino acids: CAITRGGGQGYNEQFF.

This chain links TRBV7-2 with TRBJ2-1; TRBD1 matches at 11 bases. V shed 1 base, J shed 12 bases, and the junction held 5 bases outside the gene matches. CDR1 and CDR2 (germline): SGHTA, FQGNSA. This CDR3 comprises 14 residues. CDR3 residues: CASSLGGDRGRQFF. The CDR3 region has the DNA TGTGCCAGCAGCTTAGGTGGGGACAGGGGGAGGCAGTTCTTC.

This chain connects TRBV7-9 to TRBJ1-4; D may be TRBD1 (5 bases). The V end was cut by 5 bases, the J end by 4 bases, with 11 bases between. Germline CDR1 SEHNR, CDR2 FQNEAQ (reference sequence). The CDR3 is made up of 14 amino acids. The CDR3 nucleotides are TGTGCCAGCAGCATAGGACATATTAATGAAAAACTGTTTTTT. Encoded protein: CASSIGHINEKLFF. Drawing the rest from reference TRBV7-9 and TRBJ1-4, the complete variable domain is DTGVSQNPRHKITKRGQNVTFRCDPISEHNRLYWYRQTLGQGPEFLTYFQNEAQLEKSRLLSDRFSAERPKGSFSTLEIQRTEQGDSAMYLCASSIGHINEKLFFGSGTQLSVL.